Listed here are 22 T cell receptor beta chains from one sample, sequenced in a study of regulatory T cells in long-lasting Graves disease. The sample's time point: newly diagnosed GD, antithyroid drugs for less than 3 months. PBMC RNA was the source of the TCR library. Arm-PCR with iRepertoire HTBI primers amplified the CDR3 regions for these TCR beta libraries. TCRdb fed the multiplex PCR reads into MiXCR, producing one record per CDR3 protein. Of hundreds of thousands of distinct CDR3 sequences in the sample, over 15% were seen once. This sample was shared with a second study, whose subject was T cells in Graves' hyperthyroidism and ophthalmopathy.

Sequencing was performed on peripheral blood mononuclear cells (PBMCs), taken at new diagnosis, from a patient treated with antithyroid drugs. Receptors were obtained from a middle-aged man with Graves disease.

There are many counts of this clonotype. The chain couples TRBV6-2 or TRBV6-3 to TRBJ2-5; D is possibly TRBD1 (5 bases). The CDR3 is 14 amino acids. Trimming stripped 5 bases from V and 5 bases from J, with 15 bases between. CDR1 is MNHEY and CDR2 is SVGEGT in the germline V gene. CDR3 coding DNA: TGTGCCAGCAGTGAATTCCCAGGGTACGAGACCCAGTACTTC. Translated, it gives CASSEFPGYETQYF.

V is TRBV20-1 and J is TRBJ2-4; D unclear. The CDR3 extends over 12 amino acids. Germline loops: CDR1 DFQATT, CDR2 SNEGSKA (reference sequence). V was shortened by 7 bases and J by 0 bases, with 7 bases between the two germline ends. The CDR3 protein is CSVSPAKNIQYF. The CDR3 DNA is TGCAGTGTTTCCCCAGCCAAAAACATTCAGTACTTC.

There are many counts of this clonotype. CDR3 nucleotides: TGTGCCAGCAGCTTTTCTTCAGGGGGCTTAGGGTACCAAGAGACCCAGTACTTC. Protein product: CASSFSSGGLGYQETQYF. The chain employs TRBV11-1 and TRBJ2-5, with 8 bases that match TRBD1. The CDR3 runs 18 residues. V lost 3 bases to trimming and J lost 0 bases; unmatched junction nucleotides: 12. Germline CDR1 and CDR2: SGHAT and FQDESV (reference sequence).

The DNA for the CDR3 is TGTGCCAGCAGCTCGACCCCGGGACAGCCCAAGCAGTTCTTC. Its translation is CASSSTPGQPKQFF. V is TRBV7-9 and J is TRBJ2-1; 7 nucleotides align to TRBD1. With V trimmed by 4 bases and J by 11 bases, 11 bases remained unmatched. The CDR3 has 14 residues. The germline CDR1 and CDR2 sequences are SEHNR and FQNEAQ (reference sequence).

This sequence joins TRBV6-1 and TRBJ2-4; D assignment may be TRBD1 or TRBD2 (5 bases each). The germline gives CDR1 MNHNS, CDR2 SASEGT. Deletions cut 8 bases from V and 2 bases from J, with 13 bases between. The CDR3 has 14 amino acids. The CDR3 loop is CASGGEGSKNIQYF. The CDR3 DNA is TGTGCCAGCGGGGGTGAAGGGTCCAAAAACATTCAGTACTTC.

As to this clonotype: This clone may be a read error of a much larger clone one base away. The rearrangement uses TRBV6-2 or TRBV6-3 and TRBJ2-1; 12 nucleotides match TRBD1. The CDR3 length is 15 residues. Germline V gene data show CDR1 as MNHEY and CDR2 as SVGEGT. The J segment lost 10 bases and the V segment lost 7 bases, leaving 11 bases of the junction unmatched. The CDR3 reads CASTPPGQGAYEQFF. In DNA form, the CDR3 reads TGTGCCAGCACCCCTCCGGGACAGGGGGCCTACGAGCAGTTCTTC.

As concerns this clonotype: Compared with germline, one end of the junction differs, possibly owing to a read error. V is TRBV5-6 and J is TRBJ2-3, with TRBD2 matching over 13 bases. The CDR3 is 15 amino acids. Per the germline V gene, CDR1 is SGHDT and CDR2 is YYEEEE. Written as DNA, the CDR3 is TGTGCCAGCACCTTGGGACTAGCGGGAATAGATACGCAGTATTTT. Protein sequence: CASTLGLAGIDTQYF.

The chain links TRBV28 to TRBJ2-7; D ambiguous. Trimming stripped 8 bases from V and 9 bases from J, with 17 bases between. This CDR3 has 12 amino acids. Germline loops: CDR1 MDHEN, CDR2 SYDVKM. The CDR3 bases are TGTGCCAGCTCCCTAGGAGAGGTAGGGCAGTACTTC. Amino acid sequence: CASSLGEVGQYF.

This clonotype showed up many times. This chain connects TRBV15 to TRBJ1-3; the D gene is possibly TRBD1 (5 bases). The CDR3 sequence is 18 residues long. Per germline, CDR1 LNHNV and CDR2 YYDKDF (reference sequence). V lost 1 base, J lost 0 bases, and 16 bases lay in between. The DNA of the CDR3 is TGTGCCACCAGCAGAGTGGTGGGACGCCTCCGCTCTGGAAACACCATATATTTT. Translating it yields CATSRVVGRLRSGNTIYF.

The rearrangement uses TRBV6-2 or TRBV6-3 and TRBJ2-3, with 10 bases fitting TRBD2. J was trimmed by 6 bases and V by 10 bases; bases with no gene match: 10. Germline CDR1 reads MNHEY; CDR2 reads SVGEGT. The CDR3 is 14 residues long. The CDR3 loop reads CATAPLAGWDTQYF. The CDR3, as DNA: TGTGCCACCGCCCCACTAGCGGGGTGGGATACGCAGTATTTT.

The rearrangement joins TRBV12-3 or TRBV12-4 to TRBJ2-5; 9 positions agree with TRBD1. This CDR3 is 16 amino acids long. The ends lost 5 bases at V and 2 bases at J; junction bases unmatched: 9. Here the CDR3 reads CASSPIPGQGQETQYF. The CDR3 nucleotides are TGTGCCAGCAGTCCAATCCCGGGACAGGGACAAGAGACCCAGTACTTC.

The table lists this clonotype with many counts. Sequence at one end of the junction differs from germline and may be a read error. CDR3 residues: CASSEARGPAAGIF. The CDR3 DNA follows: TGTGCCAGCAGTGAAGCGAGAGGGCCGGCTGCCGGAATCTTC. The chain joins TRBV2 to TRBJ2-1; TRBD2 is a possible D gene (5 bases). Looked up from germline, CDR1 is SNHLY and CDR2 is FYNNEI. The CDR3 covers 14 residues.

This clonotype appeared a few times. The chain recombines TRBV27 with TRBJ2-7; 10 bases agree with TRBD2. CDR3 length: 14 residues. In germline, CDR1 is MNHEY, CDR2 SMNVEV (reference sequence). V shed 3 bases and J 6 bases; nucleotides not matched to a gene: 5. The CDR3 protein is CASSFRTSGGEQYF. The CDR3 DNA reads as TGTGCCAGCAGTTTTAGGACTAGCGGCGGCGAGCAGTACTTC.

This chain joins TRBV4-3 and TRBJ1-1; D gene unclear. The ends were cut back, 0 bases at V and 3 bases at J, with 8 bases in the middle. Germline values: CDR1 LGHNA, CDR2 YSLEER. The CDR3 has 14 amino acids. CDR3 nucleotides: TGCGCCAGCAGCCAAGAAACTATGGACACTGAAGCTTTCTTT. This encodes CASSQETMDTEAFF.

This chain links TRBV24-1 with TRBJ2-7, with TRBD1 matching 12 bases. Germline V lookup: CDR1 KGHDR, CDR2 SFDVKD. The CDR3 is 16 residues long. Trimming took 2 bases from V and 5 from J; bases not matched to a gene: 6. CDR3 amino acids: CATSDSGTGGMDEQYF. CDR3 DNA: TGTGCCACCAGTGATTCCGGGACAGGGGGCATGGACGAGCAGTACTTC.

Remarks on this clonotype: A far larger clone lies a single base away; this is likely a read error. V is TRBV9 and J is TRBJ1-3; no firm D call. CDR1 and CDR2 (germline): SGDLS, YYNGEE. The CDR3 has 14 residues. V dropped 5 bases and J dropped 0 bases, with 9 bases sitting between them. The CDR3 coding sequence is TGTGCCAGCAGTGACCTTAGCTCTGGAAACACCATATATTTT. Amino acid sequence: CASSDLSSGNTIYF.

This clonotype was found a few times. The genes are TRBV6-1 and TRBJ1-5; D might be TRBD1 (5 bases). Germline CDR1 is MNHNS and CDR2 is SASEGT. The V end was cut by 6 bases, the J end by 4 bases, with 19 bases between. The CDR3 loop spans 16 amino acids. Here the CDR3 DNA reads TGTGCCAGCAGCCCTCTTAGACAGTTCAGAAATCAGCCCCAGCATTTT. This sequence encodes CASSPLRQFRNQPQHF.

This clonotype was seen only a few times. The CDR3 region is CASSSRLAGELFF. The CDR3 bases are TGTGCCAGCAGCTCGAGACTAGCCGGGGAGCTGTTTTTT. The chain recombines TRBV7-9 with TRBJ2-2; tentatively, D is TRBD2 (6 bases). V was clipped by 4 bases and J by 6 bases, with 9 bases between them. CDR3 size: 13 residues. From germline, CDR1 is SEHNR and CDR2 FQNEAQ (reference sequence). The complete variable domain, with remaining parts taken from reference TRBV7-9 and TRBJ2-2, reads DTGVSQNPRHKITKRGQNVTFRCDPISEHNRLYWYRQTLGQGPEFLTYFQNEAQLEKSRLLSDRFSAERPKGSFSTLEIQRTEQGDSAMYLCASSSRLAGELFFGEGSRLTVL.

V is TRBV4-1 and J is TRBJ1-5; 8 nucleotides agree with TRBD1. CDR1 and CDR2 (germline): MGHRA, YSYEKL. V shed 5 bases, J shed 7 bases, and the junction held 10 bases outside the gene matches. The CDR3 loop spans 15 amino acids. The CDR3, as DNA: TGCGCCAGCAGCTCCTGGGGGGACAGGAGACAGCCCCAGCATTTT. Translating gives CASSSWGDRRQPQHF.

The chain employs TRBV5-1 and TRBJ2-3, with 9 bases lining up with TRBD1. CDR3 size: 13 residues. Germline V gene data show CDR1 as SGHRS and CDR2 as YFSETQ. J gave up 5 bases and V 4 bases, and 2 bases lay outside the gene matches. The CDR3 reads CASSGTGLDTQYF. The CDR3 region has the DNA TGCGCCAGCAGCGGGACAGGGTTAGATACGCAGTATTTT.

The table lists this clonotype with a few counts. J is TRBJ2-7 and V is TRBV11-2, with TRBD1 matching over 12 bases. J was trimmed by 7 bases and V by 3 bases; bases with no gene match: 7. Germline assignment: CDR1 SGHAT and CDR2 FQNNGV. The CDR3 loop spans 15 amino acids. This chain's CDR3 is CASSFLGQGAGEQYF. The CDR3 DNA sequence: TGTGCCAGCAGCTTCCTGGGACAGGGGGCCGGAGAGCAGTACTTC. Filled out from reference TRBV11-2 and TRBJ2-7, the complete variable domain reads EAGVAQSPRYKIIEKRQSVAFWCNPISGHATLYWYQQILGQGPKLLIQFQNNGVVDDSQLPKDRFSAERLKGVDSTLKIQPAKLEDSAVYLCASSFLGQGAGEQYFGPGTRLTVT.

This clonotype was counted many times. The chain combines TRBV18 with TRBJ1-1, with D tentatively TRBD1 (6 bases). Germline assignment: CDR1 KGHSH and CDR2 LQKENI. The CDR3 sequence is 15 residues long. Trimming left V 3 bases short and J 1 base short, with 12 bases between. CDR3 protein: CASSPLRDKNTEAFF. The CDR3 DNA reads TGTGCCAGCTCACCTCTCCGGGACAAGAACACTGAAGCTTTCTTT. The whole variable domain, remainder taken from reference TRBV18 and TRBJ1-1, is NAGVMQNPRHLVRRRGQEARLRCSPMKGHSHVYWYRQLPEEGLKFMVYLQKENIIDESGMPKERFSAEFPKEGPSILRIQQVVRGDSAAYFCASSPLRDKNTEAFFGQGTRLTVV.